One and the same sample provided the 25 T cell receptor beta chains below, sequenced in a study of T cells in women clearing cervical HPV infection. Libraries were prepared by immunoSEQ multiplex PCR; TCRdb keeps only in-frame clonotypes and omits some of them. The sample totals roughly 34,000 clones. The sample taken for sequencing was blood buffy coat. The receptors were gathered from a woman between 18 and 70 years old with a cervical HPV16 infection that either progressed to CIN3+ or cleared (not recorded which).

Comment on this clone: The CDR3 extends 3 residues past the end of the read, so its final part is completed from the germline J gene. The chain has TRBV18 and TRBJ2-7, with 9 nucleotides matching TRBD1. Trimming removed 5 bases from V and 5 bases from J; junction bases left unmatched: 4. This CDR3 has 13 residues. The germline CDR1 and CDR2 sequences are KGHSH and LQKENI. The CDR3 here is CASSWDRVDEQYF. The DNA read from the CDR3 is TGTGCCAGCTCATGGGACAGGGTTGACGAG.

CDR3 in amino acids: CASSPERYNEQFF. The CDR3 DNA, read in part, is TGTGCCAGCAGCCCAGAGCGGTACAATGAG. The chain carries TRBV11-1 and TRBJ2-1; perhaps TRBD2 as D (5 bases). The DNA ends 3 residues before the CDR3 does, and the rest of the CDR3 is filled in from the germline J gene. Germline lookup yields CDR1 SGHAT and CDR2 FQDESV (reference sequence). The CDR3 runs to 13 residues. With 5 bases removed from V and 4 bases from J, the gap between germline ends came to 9 bases.

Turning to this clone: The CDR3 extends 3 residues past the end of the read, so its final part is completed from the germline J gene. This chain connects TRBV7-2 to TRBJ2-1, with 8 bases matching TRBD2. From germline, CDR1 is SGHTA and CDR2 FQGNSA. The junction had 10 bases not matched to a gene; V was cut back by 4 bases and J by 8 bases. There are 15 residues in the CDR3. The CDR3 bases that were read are TGTGCCAGCAGCTCCAGCGGGAGAGCTGTTGATGAG. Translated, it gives CASSSSGRAVDE. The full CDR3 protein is CASSSSGRAVDEQFF.

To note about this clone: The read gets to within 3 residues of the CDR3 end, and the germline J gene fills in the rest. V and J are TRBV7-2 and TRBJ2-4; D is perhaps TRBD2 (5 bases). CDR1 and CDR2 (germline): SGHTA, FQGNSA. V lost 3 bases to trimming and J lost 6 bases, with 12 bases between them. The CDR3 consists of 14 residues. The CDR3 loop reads CASSFTRVTNIQYF. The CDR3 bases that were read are TGTGCCAGCAGCTTTACTAGGGTTACAAACATT.

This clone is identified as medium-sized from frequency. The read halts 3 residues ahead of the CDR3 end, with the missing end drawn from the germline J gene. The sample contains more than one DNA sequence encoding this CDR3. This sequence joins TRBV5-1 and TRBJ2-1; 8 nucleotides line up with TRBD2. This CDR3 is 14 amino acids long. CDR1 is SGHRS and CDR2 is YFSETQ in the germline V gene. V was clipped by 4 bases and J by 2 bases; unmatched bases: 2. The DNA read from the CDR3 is TGCGCCAGCAGCCCAGCGGGGGCCTACAATGAG. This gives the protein CASSPAGAYNE. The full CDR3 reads CASSPAGAYNEQFF. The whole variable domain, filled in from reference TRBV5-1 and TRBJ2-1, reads KAGVTQTPRYLIKTRGQQVTLSCSPISGHRSVSWYQQTPGQGLQFLFEYFSETQRNKGNFPGRFSGRQFSNSRSEMNVSTLELGDSALYLCASSPAGAYNEQFFGPGTRLTVL.

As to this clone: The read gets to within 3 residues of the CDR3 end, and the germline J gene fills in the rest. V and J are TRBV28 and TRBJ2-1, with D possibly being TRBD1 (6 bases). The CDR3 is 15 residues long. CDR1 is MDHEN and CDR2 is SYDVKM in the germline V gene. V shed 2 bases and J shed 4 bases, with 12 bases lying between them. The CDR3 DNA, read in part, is TGTGCCAGCAGTTTACTGGACGGACAGTACAATGAG. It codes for CASSLLDGQYNE. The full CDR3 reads CASSLLDGQYNEQFF.

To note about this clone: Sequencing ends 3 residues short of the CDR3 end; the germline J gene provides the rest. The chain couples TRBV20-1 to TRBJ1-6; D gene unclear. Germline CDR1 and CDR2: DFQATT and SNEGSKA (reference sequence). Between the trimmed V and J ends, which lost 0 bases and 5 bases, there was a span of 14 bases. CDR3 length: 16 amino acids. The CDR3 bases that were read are TGCAGTGCTAGAGAGTCGCGGGGTTCGCATAATTCACCC. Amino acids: CSARESRGSHNSP. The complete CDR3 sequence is CSARESRGSHNSPLHF.

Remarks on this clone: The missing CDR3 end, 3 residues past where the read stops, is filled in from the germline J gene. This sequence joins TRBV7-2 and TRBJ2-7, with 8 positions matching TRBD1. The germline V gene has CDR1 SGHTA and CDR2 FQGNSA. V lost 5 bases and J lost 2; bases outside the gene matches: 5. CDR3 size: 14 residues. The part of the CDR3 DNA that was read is TGTGCCAGCAGCAAGGACAGGGACGCCTACGAG. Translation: CASSKDRDAYE. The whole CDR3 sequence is CASSKDRDAYEQYF. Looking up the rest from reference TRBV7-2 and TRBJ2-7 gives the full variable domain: GAGVSQSPSNKVTEKGKDVELRCDPISGHTALYWYRQSLGQGLEFLIYFQGNSAPDKSGLPSDRFSAERTGGSVSTLTIQRTQQEDSAVYLCASSKDRDAYEQYFGPGTRLTVT.

Incomplete CDR3 DNA: TGTGCCAGTAGTATAACCATACAGGGGGCATACCAGCCT. This translates into CASSITIQGAYQP. From start to end, the CDR3 is CASSITIQGAYQPQYF. The rearrangement uses TRBV19 and TRBJ2-4, with 9 bases fitting TRBD1. Read coverage stops 3 residues before the CDR3 terminus; the germline J gene supplies the remainder. Germline assignment: CDR1 LNHDA and CDR2 SQIVND (reference sequence). The length of the CDR3 is 16 residues.

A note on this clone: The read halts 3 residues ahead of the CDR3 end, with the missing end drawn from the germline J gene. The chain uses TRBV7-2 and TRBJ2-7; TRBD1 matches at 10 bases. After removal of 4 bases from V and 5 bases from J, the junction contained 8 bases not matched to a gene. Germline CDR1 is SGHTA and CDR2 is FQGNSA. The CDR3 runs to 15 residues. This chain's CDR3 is CASSSGRDRGNEQYF. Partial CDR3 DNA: TGTGCCAGCAGCTCTGGCCGGGACAGGGGTAACGAG.

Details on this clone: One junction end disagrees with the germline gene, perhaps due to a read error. The CDR3 spells CASSHTLAGRADTQYF. Incomplete CDR3 DNA: TGCGCCAGCAGCCACACTTTAGCGGGAAGAGCAGATACG. The chain joins TRBV4-2 to TRBJ2-3; 8 bases map to TRBD2. The CDR3 end falls 3 residues outside the read, so it is completed with the germline J gene. This CDR3 contains 16 residues. Germline-derived CDR1 and CDR2 are LGHNA and YNFKEQ.

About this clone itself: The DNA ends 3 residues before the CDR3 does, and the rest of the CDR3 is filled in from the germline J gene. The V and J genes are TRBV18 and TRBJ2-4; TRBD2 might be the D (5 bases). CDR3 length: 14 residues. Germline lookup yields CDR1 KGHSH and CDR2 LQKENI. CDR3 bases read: TGTGCCAGCTCACCAATTCGAGAGGGCCATGGT. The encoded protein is CASSPIREGHG. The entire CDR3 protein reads CASSPIREGHGQYF.

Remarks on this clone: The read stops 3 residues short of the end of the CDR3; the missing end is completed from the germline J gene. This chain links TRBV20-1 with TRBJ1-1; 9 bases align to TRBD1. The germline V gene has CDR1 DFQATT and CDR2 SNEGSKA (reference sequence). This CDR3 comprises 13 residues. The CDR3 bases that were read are TGCAGTGCTAGAGGGGACAGGGTGATCGGA. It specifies CSARGDRVIG. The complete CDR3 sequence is CSARGDRVIGAFF.

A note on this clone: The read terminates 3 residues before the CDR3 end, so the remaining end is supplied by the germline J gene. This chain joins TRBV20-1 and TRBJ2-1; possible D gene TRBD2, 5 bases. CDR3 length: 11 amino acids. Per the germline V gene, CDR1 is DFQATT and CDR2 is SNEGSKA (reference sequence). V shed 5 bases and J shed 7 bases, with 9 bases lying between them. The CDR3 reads CSAEDFNEQFF. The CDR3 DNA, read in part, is TGCAGTGCTGAGGACTTTAATGAG.

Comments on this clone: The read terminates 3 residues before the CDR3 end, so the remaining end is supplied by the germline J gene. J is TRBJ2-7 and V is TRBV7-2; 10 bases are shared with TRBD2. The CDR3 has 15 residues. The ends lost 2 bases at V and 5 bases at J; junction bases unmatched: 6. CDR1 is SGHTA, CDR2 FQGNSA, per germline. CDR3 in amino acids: CASSLTPSGRHEQYF. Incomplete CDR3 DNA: TGTGCCAGCAGCTTAACCCCTAGCGGGAGACACGAG.

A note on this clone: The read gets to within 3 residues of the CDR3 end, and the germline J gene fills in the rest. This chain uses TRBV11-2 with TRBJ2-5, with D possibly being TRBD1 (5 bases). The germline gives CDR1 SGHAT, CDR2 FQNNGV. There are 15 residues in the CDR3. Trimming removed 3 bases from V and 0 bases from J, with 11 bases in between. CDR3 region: CASSLVPGYQETQYF. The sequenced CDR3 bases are TGTGCCAGCAGCTTGGTCCCAGGGTACCAAGAGACC.

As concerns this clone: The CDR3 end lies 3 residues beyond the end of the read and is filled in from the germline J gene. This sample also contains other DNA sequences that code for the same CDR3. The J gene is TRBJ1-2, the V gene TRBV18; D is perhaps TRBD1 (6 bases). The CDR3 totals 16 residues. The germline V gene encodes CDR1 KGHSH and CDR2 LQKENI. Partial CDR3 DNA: TGTGCCAGCTCGGCACGAACTAGCGGGGGGGCCGATACC. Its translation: CASSARTSGGADT. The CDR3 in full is CASSARTSGGADTYTF. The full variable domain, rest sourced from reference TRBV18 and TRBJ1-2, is NAGVMQNPRHLVRRRGQEARLRCSPMKGHSHVYWYRQLPEEGLKFMVYLQKENIIDESGMPKERFSAEFPKEGPSILRIQQVVRGDSAAYFCASSARTSGGADTYTFGSGTRLTVV.

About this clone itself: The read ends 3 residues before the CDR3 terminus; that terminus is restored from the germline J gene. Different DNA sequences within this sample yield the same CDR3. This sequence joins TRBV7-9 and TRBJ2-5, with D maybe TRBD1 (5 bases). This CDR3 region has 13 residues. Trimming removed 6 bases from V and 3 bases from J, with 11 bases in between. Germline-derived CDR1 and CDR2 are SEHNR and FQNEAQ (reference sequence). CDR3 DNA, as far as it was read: TGTGCCAGCAGTTTGACAGTGGAAGAGACC. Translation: CASSLTVEET. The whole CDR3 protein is CASSLTVEETQYF.

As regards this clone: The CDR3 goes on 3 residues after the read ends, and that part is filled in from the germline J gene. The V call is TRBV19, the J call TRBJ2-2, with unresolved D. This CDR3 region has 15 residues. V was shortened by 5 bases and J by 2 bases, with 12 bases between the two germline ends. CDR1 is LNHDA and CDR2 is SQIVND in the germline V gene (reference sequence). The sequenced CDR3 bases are TGTGCCAGTAGTTCAGGAAGCCTAAACACCGGGGAG. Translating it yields CASSSGSLNTGE. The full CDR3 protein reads CASSSGSLNTGELFF.

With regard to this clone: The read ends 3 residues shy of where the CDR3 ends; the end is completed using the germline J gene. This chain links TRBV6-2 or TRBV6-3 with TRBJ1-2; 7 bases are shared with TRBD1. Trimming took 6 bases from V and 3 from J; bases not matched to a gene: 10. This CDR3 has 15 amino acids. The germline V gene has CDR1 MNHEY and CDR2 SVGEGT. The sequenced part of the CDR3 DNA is TGTGCCAGCAGGAAGTATTTTACAGGGGACTATGGC. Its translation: CASRKYFTGDYG. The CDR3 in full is CASRKYFTGDYGYTF.

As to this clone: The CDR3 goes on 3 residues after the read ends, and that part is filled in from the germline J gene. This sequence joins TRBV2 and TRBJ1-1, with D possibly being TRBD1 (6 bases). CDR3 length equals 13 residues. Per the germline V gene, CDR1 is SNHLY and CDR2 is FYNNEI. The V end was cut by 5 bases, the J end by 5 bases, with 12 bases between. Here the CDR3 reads CASSITGTTEAFF. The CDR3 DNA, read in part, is TGTGCCAGCAGTATTACAGGGACAACTGAA.

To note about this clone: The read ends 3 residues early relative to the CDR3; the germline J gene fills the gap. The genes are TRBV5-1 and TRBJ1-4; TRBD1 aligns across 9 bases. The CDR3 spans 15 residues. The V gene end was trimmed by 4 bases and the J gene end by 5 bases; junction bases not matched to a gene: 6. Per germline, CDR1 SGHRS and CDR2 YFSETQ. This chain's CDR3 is CASSPVQGANEKLFF. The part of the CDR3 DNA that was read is TGCGCCAGCAGCCCCGTACAGGGGGCGAATGAAAAA.

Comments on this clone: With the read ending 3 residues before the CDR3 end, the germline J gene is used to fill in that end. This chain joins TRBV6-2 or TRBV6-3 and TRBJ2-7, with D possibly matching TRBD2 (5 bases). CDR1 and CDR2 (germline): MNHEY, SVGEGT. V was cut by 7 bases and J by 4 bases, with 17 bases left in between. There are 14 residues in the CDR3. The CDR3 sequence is CASISDWTLYEQYF. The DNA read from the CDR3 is TGTGCCAGCATTTCGGACTGGACCCTGTACGAG.

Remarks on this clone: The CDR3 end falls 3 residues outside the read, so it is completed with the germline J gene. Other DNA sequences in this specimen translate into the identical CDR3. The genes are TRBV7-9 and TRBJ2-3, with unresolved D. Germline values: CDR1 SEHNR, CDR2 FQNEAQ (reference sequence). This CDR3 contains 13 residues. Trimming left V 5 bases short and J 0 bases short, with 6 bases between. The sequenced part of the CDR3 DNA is TGTGCCAGCAGCCCCCCTAGCACAGATACG. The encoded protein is CASSPPSTDT. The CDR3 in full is CASSPPSTDTQYF. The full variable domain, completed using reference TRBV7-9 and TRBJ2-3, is DTGVSQNPRHKITKRGQNVTFRCDPISEHNRLYWYRQTLGQGPEFLTYFQNEAQLEKSRLLSDRFSAERPKGSFSTLEIQRTEQGDSAMYLCASSPPSTDTQYFGPGTRLTVL.

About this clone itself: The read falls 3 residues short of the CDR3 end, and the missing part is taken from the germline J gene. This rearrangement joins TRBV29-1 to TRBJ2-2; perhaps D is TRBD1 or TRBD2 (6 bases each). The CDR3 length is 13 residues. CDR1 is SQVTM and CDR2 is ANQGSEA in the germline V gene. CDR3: CSVTQGGSSPLFF. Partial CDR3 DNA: TGCAGCGTCACACAGGGAGGATCTTCACCG.